This T cell receptor beta chain was profiled in a study of cytomegalovirus exposure and HLA in healthy donors. The PCR had 60 Vbeta and 13 Jbeta primers. Repertoires were generated with immunoSEQ multiplex PCR, while TCRdb's copy carries only in-frame clones and drops some. The sample shows 45,000 to 60,000 clones, approximately 77% of them seen only once. Study-level findings and limits: A later analysis linked a missense DCLRE1C variant to TCR beta V- and J-gene trimming. Some TCR beta chains (more than 150 of them) were listed as cytomegalovirus-associated. Researchers had no immune exposure information except CMV serostatus available.

To note about this clone: Its target is not known.

Each donor was healthy, and each was a bone marrow donor. Material: PBMCs. The TCR comes from a woman between 50 and 59 years old in good health and CMV-seronegative.

CDR3 region: CSVEVGAGGTDTQYF. CDR3 DNA: TGCAGCGTTGAAGTGGGGGCAGGAGGCACAGATACGCAGTATTTT. The chain employs TRBV29-1 and TRBJ2-3; a possible D gene is TRBD1 (6 bases). Trimming cost V 1 base and J 1 base, with 12 bases left between them. The CDR3 totals 15 residues. CDR1 is SQVTM and CDR2 is ANQGSEA in the germline V gene.